This T cell receptor beta chain came from a study of blood T cell repertoires in COVID-19. About the study: Both acute and convalescent COVID-19 samples were obtained from the United States, Italy and Spain. PBMCs, B-cell-depleted T cells, or T cells provided the cDNA or gDNA that made up the material.

In the original analysis: Reference gene primer amplification gave nucleated cell count estimates. Profiled with immunoSEQ multiplex PCR; TCRdb holds only in-frame clones, not every one. That table gives V, J and clone size, and the DNA gave D and trimming. The table has more than 85,000 clones, roughly 82% seen once. The CDR3 covers 15 residues. Per germline, CDR1 MDHEN and CDR2 SYDVKM. V lost 3 bases and J lost 0; bases outside the gene matches: 4. J is TRBJ1-1 and V is TRBV28, with 7 bases fitting TRBD1. This TCR came from a woman in her sixties with acute or convalescent COVID-19. The sample taken for sequencing was peripheral blood. The CDR3 DNA follows: TGTGCCAGCAGTTTCGGGACAGACATGAACACTGAAGCTTTCTTT. Its translation: CASSFGTDMNTEAFF. Full variable domain (outside the CDR3, taken from reference TRBV28 and TRBJ1-1): DVKVTQSSRYLVKRTGEKVFLECVQDMDHENMFWYRQDPGLGLRLIYFSYDVKMKEKGDIPEGYSVSREKKERFSLILESASTNQTSMYLCASSFGTDMNTEAFFGQGTRLTVV.